This T cell receptor beta chain was recorded in a study of cytomegalovirus exposure and HLA in healthy donors. Study-wide results and limits: Accurate HLA-A and HLA-B prediction from TCR beta sequences was reported for most subjects. Immune exposure was documented only through CMV serostatus.

Use of 60 Vbeta and 13 Jbeta primers characterized the PCR. This table comes from immunoSEQ multiplex PCR, and its TCRdb copy is limited to in-frame clones, with some not included. Here the sample spans about 190,000 clones, 75% to 90% being singletons. Trimming took off 6 bases at V and 0 bases at J, with 11 bases between the two ends. Germline V gene data show CDR1 as MDHEN and CDR2 as SYDVKM. The CDR3 spans 14 residues. Remarks on this clone: Antigen unknown.

The specimen sequenced was PBMCs. This clonotype was obtained from a man aged 25 to 40 in good health and CMV-seronegative. The V call is TRBV28, the J call TRBJ1-2; D may be TRBD1 (5 bases). CDR3 nucleotide sequence: TGTGCCAGCAGGATGGGGCCTGCTAACTATGGCTACACCTTC. Protein product: CASRMGPANYGYTF.